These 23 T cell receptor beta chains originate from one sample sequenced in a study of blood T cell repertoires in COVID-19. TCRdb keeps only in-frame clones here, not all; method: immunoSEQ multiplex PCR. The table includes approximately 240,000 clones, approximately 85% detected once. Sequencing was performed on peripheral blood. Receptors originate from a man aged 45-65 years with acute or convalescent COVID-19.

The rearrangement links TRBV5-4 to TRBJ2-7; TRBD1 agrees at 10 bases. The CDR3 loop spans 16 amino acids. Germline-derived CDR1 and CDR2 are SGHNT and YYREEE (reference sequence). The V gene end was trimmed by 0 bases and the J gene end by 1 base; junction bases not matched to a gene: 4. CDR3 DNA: TGTGCCAGCAGCTTGGCCCAGGGACAGGGGTCCTACGAGCAGTACTTC. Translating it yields CASSLAQGQGSYEQYF.

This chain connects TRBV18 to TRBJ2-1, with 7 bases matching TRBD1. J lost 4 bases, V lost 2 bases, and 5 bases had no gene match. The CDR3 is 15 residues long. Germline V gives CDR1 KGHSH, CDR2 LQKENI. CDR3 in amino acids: CASSPWDRLYNEQFF. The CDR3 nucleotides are TGTGCCAGCTCACCATGGGACAGACTGTACAATGAGCAGTTCTTC.

CDR3 loop: CASSLGAGAGNEQFF. As DNA, the CDR3 is TGTGCCAGCAGCTTAGGAGCGGGAGCAGGAAATGAGCAGTTCTTC. The chain links TRBV7-3 to TRBJ2-1; 8 nucleotides line up with TRBD2. CDR3 size: 15 residues. Unmatched junction bases numbered 7, after V lost 2 bases and J lost 7 bases. The germline CDR1 and CDR2 sequences are SGHTA and FQGTGA.

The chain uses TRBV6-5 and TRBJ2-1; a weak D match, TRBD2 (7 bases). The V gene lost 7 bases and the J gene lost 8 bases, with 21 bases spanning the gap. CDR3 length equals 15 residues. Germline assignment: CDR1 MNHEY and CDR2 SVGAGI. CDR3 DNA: TGTGCCAGCATCCCTGGGAGGGGGGGCGGAGATGAGCAGTTCTTC. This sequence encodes CASIPGRGGGDEQFF.

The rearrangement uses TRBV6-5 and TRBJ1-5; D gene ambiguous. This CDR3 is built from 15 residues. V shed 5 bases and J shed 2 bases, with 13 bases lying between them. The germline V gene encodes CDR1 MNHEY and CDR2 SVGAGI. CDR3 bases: TGTGCCAGCAGTCAGGAGGTCGGCGGCAATCAGCCCCAGCATTTT. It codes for CASSQEVGGNQPQHF.

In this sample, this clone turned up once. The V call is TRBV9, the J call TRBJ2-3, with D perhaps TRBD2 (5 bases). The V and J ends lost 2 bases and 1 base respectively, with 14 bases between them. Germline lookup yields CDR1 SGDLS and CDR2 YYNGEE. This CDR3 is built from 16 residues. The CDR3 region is CASSVSRGSGTDTQYF. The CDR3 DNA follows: TGTGCCAGCAGCGTGAGTCGAGGGTCGGGCACAGATACGCAGTATTTT. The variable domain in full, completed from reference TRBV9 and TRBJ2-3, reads DSGVTQTPKHLITATGQRVTLRCSPRSGDLSVYWYQQSLDQGLQFLIQYYNGEERAKGNILERFSAQQFPDLHSELNLSSLELGDSALYFCASSVSRGSGTDTQYFGPGTRLTVL.

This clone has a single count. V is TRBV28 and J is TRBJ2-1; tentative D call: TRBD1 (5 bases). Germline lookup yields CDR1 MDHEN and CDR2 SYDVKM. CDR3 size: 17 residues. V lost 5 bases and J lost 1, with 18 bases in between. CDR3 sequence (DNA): TGTGCCAGCAGTCGACCTATACAGGTTGGGTCCTACAATGAGCAGTTCTTC. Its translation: CASSRPIQVGSYNEQFF.

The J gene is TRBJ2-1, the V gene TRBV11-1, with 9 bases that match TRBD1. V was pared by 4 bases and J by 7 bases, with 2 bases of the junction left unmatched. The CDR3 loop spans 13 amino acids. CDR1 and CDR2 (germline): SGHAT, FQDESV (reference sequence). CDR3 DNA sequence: TGTGCCAGCAGCTCTGACAGGGGGAATGAGCAGTTCTTC. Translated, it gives CASSSDRGNEQFF.

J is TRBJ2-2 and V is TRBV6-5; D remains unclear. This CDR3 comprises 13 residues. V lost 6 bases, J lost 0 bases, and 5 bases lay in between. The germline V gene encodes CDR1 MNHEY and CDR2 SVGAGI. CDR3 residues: CASRLANTGELFF. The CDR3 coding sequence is TGTGCCAGCAGATTAGCGAACACCGGGGAGCTGTTTTTT.

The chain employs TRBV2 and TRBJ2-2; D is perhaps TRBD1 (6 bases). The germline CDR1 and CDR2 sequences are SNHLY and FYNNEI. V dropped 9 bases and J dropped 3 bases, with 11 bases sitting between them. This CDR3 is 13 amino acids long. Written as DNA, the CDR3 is TGTGCCAGGGAAAACAGGGACACCGGGGAGCTGTTTTTT. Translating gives CARENRDTGELFF.

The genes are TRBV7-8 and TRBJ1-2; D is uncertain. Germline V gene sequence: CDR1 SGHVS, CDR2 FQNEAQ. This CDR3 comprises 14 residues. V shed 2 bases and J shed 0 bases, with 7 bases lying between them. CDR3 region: CASSLLGANYGYTF. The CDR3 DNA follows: TGTGCCAGCAGCTTATTAGGAGCTAACTATGGCTACACCTTC.

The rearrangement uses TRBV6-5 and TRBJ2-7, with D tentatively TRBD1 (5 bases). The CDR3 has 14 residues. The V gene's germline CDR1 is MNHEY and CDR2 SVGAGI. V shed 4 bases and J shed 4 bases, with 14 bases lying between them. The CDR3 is CASSFSYGQYEQYF. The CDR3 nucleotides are TGTGCCAGCAGTTTCTCGTACGGACAATACGAGCAGTACTTC.

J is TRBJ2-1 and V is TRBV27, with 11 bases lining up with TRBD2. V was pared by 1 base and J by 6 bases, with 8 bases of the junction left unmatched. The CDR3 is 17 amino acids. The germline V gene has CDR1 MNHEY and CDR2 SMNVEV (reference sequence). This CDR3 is CASSLLLAGVRSNEQFF. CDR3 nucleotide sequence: TGTGCCAGCAGTTTATTACTAGCGGGAGTCCGGAGCAATGAGCAGTTCTTC.

CDR3 in amino acids: CAISKGLAGDNEQFF. CDR3 DNA sequence: TGTGCCATCAGCAAAGGACTAGCGGGGGACAATGAGCAGTTCTTC. J is TRBJ2-1 and V is TRBV10-3; 13 positions match TRBD2. V shed 6 bases and J 5 bases; nucleotides not matched to a gene: 4. The CDR3 is made up of 15 amino acids. Looked up from germline, CDR1 is ENHRY and CDR2 is SYGVKD.

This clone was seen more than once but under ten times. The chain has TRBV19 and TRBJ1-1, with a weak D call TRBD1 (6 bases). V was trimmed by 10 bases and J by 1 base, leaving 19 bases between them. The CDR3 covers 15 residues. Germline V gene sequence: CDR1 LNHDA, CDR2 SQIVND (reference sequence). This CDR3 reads CATRVWGQGNTEAFF. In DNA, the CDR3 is TGTGCCACCAGGGTGTGGGGGCAGGGGAACACTGAAGCTTTCTTT.

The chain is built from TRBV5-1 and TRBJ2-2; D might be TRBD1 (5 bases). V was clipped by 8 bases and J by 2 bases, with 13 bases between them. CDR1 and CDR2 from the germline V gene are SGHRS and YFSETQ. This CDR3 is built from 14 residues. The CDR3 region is CASTDSVNTGELFF. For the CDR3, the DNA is TGCGCCAGTACCGACAGCGTAAACACCGGGGAGCTGTTTTTT.

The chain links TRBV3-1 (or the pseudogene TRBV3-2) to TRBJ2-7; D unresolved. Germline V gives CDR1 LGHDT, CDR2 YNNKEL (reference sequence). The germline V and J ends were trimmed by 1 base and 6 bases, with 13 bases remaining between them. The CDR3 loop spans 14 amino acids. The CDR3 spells CASSQATPRREQYF. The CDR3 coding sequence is TGTGCCAGCAGCCAAGCCACCCCCAGGCGCGAGCAGTACTTC.

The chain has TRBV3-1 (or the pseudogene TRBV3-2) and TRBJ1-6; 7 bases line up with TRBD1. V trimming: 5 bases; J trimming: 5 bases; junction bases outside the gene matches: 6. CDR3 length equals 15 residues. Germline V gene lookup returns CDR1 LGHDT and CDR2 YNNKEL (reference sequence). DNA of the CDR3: TGTGCCAGCAGCATACGGGACAGCCATAATTCACCCCTCCACTTT. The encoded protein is CASSIRDSHNSPLHF.

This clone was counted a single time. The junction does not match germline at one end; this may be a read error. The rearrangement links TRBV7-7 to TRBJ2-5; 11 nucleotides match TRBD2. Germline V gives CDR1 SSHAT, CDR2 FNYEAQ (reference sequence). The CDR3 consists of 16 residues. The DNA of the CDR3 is TGTGCTAGCAGCAGAGATCCTAGCGGGGGGCAAGAGACCCAGTACTTC. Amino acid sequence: CASSRDPSGGQETQYF.

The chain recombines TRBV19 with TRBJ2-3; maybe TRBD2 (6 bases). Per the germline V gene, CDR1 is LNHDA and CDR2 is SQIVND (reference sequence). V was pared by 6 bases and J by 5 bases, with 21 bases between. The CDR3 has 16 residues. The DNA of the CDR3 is TGTGCCAGTAGCCCCCTTCGGGGGTCTCAGGGAGATACGCAGTATTTT. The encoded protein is CASSPLRGSQGDTQYF. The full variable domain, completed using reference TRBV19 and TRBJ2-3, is DGGITQSPKYLFRKEGQNVTLSCEQNLNHDAMYWYRQDPGQGLRLIYYSQIVNDFQKGDIAEGYSVSREKKESFPLTVTSAQKNPTAFYLCASSPLRGSQGDTQYFGPGTRLTVL.

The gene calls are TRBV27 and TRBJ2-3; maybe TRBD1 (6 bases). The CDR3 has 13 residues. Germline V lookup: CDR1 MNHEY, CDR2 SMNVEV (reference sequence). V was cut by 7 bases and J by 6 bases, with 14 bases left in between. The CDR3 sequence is CASNTRGRDTQYF. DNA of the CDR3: TGTGCCAGCAATACCAGGGGACGTGATACGCAGTATTTT.

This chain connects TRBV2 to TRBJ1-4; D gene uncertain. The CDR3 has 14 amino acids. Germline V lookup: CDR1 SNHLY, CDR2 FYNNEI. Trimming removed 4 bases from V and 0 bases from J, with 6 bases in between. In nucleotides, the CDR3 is TGTGCCAGCAGTGCCAGTGCAACTAATGAAAAACTGTTTTTT. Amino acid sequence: CASSASATNEKLFF. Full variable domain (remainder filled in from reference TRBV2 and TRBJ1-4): EPEVTQTPSHQVTQMGQEVILRCVPISNHLYFYWYRQILGQKVEFLVSFYNNEISEKSEIFDDQFSVERPDGSNFTLKIRSTKLEDSAMYFCASSASATNEKLFFGSGTQLSVL.

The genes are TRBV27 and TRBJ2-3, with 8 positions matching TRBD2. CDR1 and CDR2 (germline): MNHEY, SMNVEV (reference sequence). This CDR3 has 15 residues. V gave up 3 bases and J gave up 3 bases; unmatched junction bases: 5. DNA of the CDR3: TGTGCCAGCAGTTTTTTCGGGAGGGGAACAGATACGCAGTATTTT. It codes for CASSFFGRGTDTQYF.